Described below is a single T cell receptor (beta chain) sequence and its context. It has no known antigen specificity. No base quality values were provided; no much bigger clone lies one nucleotide off. This entry comes from a study of shared T cell receptors in the human thymus (dated by TCRdb to the early 2020s). Regarding the complete study: The study investigated the way shared, self-reactive T-cell receptor alpha chains are produced in the human thymus.

CDR1 and CDR2 are read off the germline V gene as MGHDK and SYGVNS. The CDR3 starts with the cysteine, ends with the phenylalanine, and has 16 residues. CDR3 DNA is the only sequence kept; it has 48 bases, read in frame from the first base. V ends up 2 bases short and J 2 bases short, with an unmatched junction base count of 6. The receptor library was made with the immunoSEQ multiplex PCR assay. Sourced from immuneACCESS, this table was stored by TCRdb with only in-frame sequences that have V and J called. A share of the clones is absent; for the studies checked, an unresolved V gene accounts for under half, and the remainder has no known explanation. Present in this sample are more than 550,000 clones, roughly 85% of which were seen just once. More than 0.008% of the sample is taken by the ten largest. These same records also appear under a second study, on human thymus T cells. The second study's authors report: In Finland, the donors were immunologically healthy infants who were having open corrective cardiac surgery for congenital heart defects. Thymus tissue was collected as surgical resects that were removed during corrective cardiac surgery. Usage of V and J gene segments appeared to be biased in both the thymic and the peripheral blood repertoires. The related research found that thymic TCR repertoires overlapped highly between unrelated individuals. The study used fewer than ten infant thymus samples plus four related peripheral blood samples to characterize TCR alpha and beta repertoires. Donor ages ranging from roughly 6 to 244 days were recorded, and a handful of male and two female infants were included in the cohort. After being mechanically released from the tissue, thymocytes were kept at -70 degrees C in pellets of about 8.5-32 million cells. Genomic DNA was extracted from frozen cell pellets with a QIAsymphony instrument. The immunoSEQ multiplex PCR assay was used to amplify the TCRB and TCRAD loci from a standardized amount of quality-controlled genomic DNA. The amplicons covered the V(D)J region and were long enough to include the CDR3 and to identify the V and J genes. Amplicon sequencing was performed on an Illumina platform through the commercial immunoSEQ service. Primer bias and sequencing errors were corrected as previously described, and TCRAD and TCRB were defined on the basis of the IMGT database. The repertoires were analysed using immunoSEQ Analyzer 3.0 and VDJTools for basic statistics, V/J segment usage, diversity estimates, rarefaction and pairwise overlap. Diversity was estimated with Chao1, ChaoE, Efron-Thisted, Shannon and inverse Simpson indices, and also on datasets down-sampled to the smallest sample. Repertoire overlap was assessed by strict matching of CDR3 nucleotide sequence, V gene and J gene, and clustering was done by Jaccard-based multidimensional scaling. On average, roughly 800,000 unique TCRB clonotypes were obtained from thymus samples, compared with about 84,000 from blood samples.

The sequence derives from a girl less than two years old with a congenital heart defect. Donor details come from another sample of the same person, matched by shared clones. The material sequenced was thymocytes. Recombination connected TRBV25-1 to TRBJ2-1, and 7 bases in between align with TRBD2. The CDR3 protein: CASSEPSGITYNEQFF. The bases are TGTGCCAGCAGTGAACCGAGCGGGATTACCTACAATGAGCAGTTCTTC.